What follows are 28 T cell receptor beta chains derived from one specimen sequenced in a study of T cell responses to AZD1222 COVID-19 vaccine. Here immunoSEQ multiplex PCR was the method, and the copy in TCRdb shows in-frame clones only, minus some. Of 100,000 or so clones in the sample, around nine tenths were seen once. Here the sequenced sample was peripheral blood, taken on day 0 of AZD1222 vaccination. The source of these receptors is an adult in good health.

In DNA, the CDR3 is TGTGCCAGTAAGGAGCGGTTATACACAGATACGCAGTATTTT. Residues: CASKERLYTDTQYF. This chain connects TRBV2 to TRBJ2-3, with TRBD2 as a possible D gene (5 bases). Looked up from germline, CDR1 is SNHLY and CDR2 is FYNNEI. The CDR3 is 14 amino acids. V dropped 9 bases and J dropped 2 bases, with 15 bases sitting between them.

The chain is built from TRBV5-1 and TRBJ1-6, with D unresolved. Germline-derived CDR1 and CDR2 are SGHRS and YFSETQ. The CDR3 covers 15 residues. The CDR3 region has the DNA TGCGATCCGCTGTTCCGGAGCTCCTATAATTCACCCCTCCACTTT. Protein product: CDPLFRSSYNSPLHF.

V is TRBV19 and J is TRBJ1-1, with 8 bases identical to TRBD1. Germline V gives CDR1 LNHDA, CDR2 SQIVND (reference sequence). J gave up 5 bases and V 3 bases, and 8 bases lay outside the gene matches. CDR3 length: 15 amino acids. The DNA for the CDR3 is TGTGCCAGTAGTATCCCGACAGGGGTTGTAACTGAAGCTTTCTTT. Its translation: CASSIPTGVVTEAFF.

The rearrangement links TRBV27 to TRBJ2-2, with D unresolved. This CDR3 comprises 16 residues. Germline CDR1 MNHEY, CDR2 SMNVEV (reference sequence). Trimming removed 1 base from V and 0 bases from J, with 9 bases in between. The CDR3 DNA reads TGTGCCAGCAGTTTATACACTCCCTCGAACACCGGGGAGCTGTTTTTT. It specifies CASSLYTPSNTGELFF.

The genes are TRBV3-1 (or the pseudogene TRBV3-2) and TRBJ2-3; 8 positions agree with TRBD2. V lost 2 bases and J lost 8; bases outside the gene matches: 18. Germline values: CDR1 LGHDT, CDR2 YNNKEL (reference sequence). CDR3 size: 18 residues. The CDR3 here is CASSQQGEAGAAWSTQYF. CDR3 bases: TGTGCCAGCAGCCAACAGGGAGAAGCGGGAGCCGCTTGGAGTACGCAGTATTTT.

The chain is built from TRBV28 and TRBJ1-6; tentatively, D is TRBD1 (6 bases). This CDR3 has 15 residues. V was trimmed by 7 bases and J by 0 bases, leaving 10 bases between them. The germline V gene encodes CDR1 MDHEN and CDR2 SYDVKM. The CDR3 region has the DNA TGTGCCAGCACAGGACAGAGCTCCTATAATTCACCCCTCCACTTT. Protein sequence: CASTGQSSYNSPLHF.

This clone was picked up a small number of times. V and J are TRBV27 and TRBJ1-4; 9 positions match TRBD1. After removal of 1 base from V and 8 bases from J, the junction contained 14 bases not matched to a gene. There are 18 residues in the CDR3. The germline V gene has CDR1 MNHEY and CDR2 SMNVEV (reference sequence). CDR3 region: CASSLLGTGPTVWEKLFF. The CDR3 nucleotides read TGTGCCAGCAGTTTATTAGGGACAGGGCCCACAGTATGGGAAAAACTGTTTTTT.

This clone has more than one count but fewer than ten. V and J are TRBV7-2 and TRBJ1-1, with D maybe TRBD1 (6 bases). V dropped 4 bases and J dropped 2 bases, with 14 bases sitting between them. This CDR3 spans 15 amino acids. The germline V gene has CDR1 SGHTA and CDR2 FQGNSA. CDR3 region: CASSSTGTSNTEAFF. The CDR3 DNA sequence: TGTGCCAGCAGCTCTACAGGGACCTCTAACACTGAAGCTTTCTTT.

The rearrangement joins TRBV20-1 to TRBJ2-4, with a possible D match to TRBD2 (6 bases). The CDR3 spans 14 residues. Germline V gene data show CDR1 as DFQATT and CDR2 as SNEGSKA (reference sequence). Trimming pared 3 bases from V and 8 bases from J, leaving 17 bases between. For the CDR3, the DNA is TGCAGTGCTAGTCCGAATCTCGGGAGATACATTCAGTACTTC. Translation: CSASPNLGRYIQYF.

The CDR3 protein is CASSSAKGVQETQYF. CDR3 DNA sequence: TGTGCCAGCAGCTCTGCCAAAGGAGTCCAAGAGACCCAGTACTTC. The rearrangement joins TRBV5-4 to TRBJ2-5; D is unclear. Germline V gives CDR1 SGHNT, CDR2 YYREEE (reference sequence). Trimming cost V 3 bases and J 1 base, with 13 bases left between them. There are 15 residues in the CDR3.

The genes are TRBV11-2 and TRBJ1-6; 7 bases are a match to TRBD1. The germline CDR1 and CDR2 sequences are SGHAT and FQNNGV. CDR3 length: 14 residues. V dropped 4 bases and J dropped 10; count of bases not matched to a gene: 7. CDR3 in amino acids: CASSWTGRKSPLHF. The CDR3 DNA follows: TGTGCCAGCAGCTGGACAGGTCGGAAATCACCCCTCCACTTT.

The gene calls are TRBV25-1 and TRBJ1-3, with 9 nucleotides matching TRBD1. The V gene end was trimmed by 4 bases and the J gene end by 7 bases; junction bases not matched to a gene: 2. The V gene's germline CDR1 is MGHDK and CDR2 SYGVNS. The CDR3 consists of 13 residues. The CDR3 DNA sequence: TGTGCCAGCAGTGTGACAGGGGGGAACACCATATATTTT. Its translation is CASSVTGGNTIYF.

The chain has TRBV9 and TRBJ1-1, with 7 nucleotides matching TRBD1. The CDR3 spans 14 residues. After removal of 4 bases from V and 0 bases from J, the junction contained 3 bases not matched to a gene. CDR1 and CDR2 from the germline V gene are SGDLS and YYNGEE. Written as DNA, the CDR3 is TGTGCCAGCAGCACCGGGACAGTGAACACTGAAGCTTTCTTT. Amino acid sequence: CASSTGTVNTEAFF.

This clone was found a few times. V and J are TRBV4-1 and TRBJ2-7; 7 bases align to TRBD1. With 2 bases clipped from V and 3 bases from J, the junction kept 10 bases outside the gene matches. The CDR3 totals 16 residues. CDR1 and CDR2 (germline): MGHRA, YSYEKL. The CDR3 here is CASSQRLTGVGYEQYF. DNA for the CDR3: TGCGCCAGCAGCCAAAGACTAACAGGGGTTGGCTACGAGCAGTACTTC.

In this sample, this clone is medium-sized. This sequence joins TRBV27 and TRBJ2-7; a weak D match, TRBD1 (6 bases). With 7 bases removed from V and 1 base from J, the gap between germline ends came to 14 bases. The germline CDR1 and CDR2 sequences are MNHEY and SMNVEV (reference sequence). This CDR3 comprises 14 residues. CDR3 in DNA: TGTGCCAGCACCCCTATGACAGGTTCCTACGAGCAGTACTTC. Encoded protein: CASTPMTGSYEQYF.

The chain employs TRBV12-3 or TRBV12-4 and TRBJ1-3; D remains ambiguous. The CDR3 extends over 12 amino acids. The ends were cut back, 6 bases at V and 0 bases at J, with 3 bases in the middle. The CDR3 coding sequence is TGTGCCAGCAGCTACTCTGGAAACACCATATATTTT. Amino acid sequence: CASSYSGNTIYF.

This chain connects TRBV18 to TRBJ1-3; a possible D gene is TRBD1 (6 bases). V was pared by 2 bases and J by 1 base, with 12 bases between. Per germline, CDR1 KGHSH and CDR2 LQKENI. The CDR3 runs to 16 residues. The CDR3 reads CASSPSVTGSGNTIYF. Written as DNA, the CDR3 is TGTGCCAGCTCACCATCAGTTACAGGGTCTGGAAACACCATATATTTT.

CDR3 nucleotides: TGTGCCAGCAGTTTTTGGGGTAGCGGGAACACCGGGGAGCTGTTTTTT. As protein: CASSFWGSGNTGELFF. The rearrangement joins TRBV27 to TRBJ2-2; tentatively, D is TRBD2 (6 bases). The CDR3 extends over 16 amino acids. Germline values: CDR1 MNHEY, CDR2 SMNVEV (reference sequence). V lost 3 bases, J lost 1 base, and 12 bases lay in between.

This chain uses TRBV9 with TRBJ2-2; TRBD1 might be the D (5 bases). This CDR3 spans 15 amino acids. The germline V gene encodes CDR1 SGDLS and CDR2 YYNGEE. Deletions cut 0 bases from V and 2 bases from J, with 8 bases between. For the CDR3, the DNA is TGTGCCAGCAGCGTAGCCAGGGCCAACACCGGGGAGCTGTTTTTT. Amino acid sequence: CASSVARANTGELFF.

The chain carries TRBV30 and TRBJ2-5; D unclear. The V end lost 2 bases, the J end lost 6 bases, and 1 base lay between the germline ends. The CDR3 totals 9 residues. Germline V lookup: CDR1 GTSNPN, CDR2 SVGIG (reference sequence). CDR3 coding DNA: TGTGCCTGGAGTAAGACCCAGTACTTC. This encodes CAWSKTQYF.

The chain couples TRBV3-1 (or the pseudogene TRBV3-2) to TRBJ2-1; 8 nucleotides align to TRBD1. Trimming at V came to 5 bases and at J to 4 bases, leaving 7 bases not matched to a gene. Germline V lookup: CDR1 LGHDT, CDR2 YNNKEL (reference sequence). The CDR3 is made up of 15 amino acids. The chain's CDR3 is CASSYGQGMYNEQFF. CDR3 nucleotides: TGTGCCAGCAGCTACGGACAGGGTATGTACAATGAGCAGTTCTTC.

The chain employs TRBV28 and TRBJ2-7; no clear D. V was clipped by 8 bases and J by 1 base, with 12 bases between them. Germline-derived CDR1 and CDR2 are MDHEN and SYDVKM. CDR3 length equals 13 residues. CDR3: CASRLQRSYEQYF. Here the CDR3 DNA reads TGTGCCAGCCGACTGCAGCGATCCTACGAGCAGTACTTC.

This chain uses TRBV3-1 (or the pseudogene TRBV3-2) with TRBJ1-1, with D unresolved. This CDR3 is 15 amino acids long. V lost 0 bases to trimming and J lost 2 bases, with 10 bases between them. Germline-derived CDR1 and CDR2 are LGHDT and YNNKEL (reference sequence). CDR3 amino acids: CASSQDPRSNTEAFF. For the CDR3, the DNA is TGTGCCAGCAGCCAAGATCCGCGATCAAACACTGAAGCTTTCTTT.

The V gene is TRBV28, the J gene TRBJ2-7, with 11 nucleotides matching TRBD2. V was pared by 2 bases and J by 7 bases, with 10 bases of the junction left unmatched. The CDR3 loop spans 16 amino acids. Germline CDR1 reads MDHEN; CDR2 reads SYDVKM. The CDR3 sequence: CASSLPGLAGLSEQYF. The CDR3, as DNA: TGTGCCAGCAGTTTACCCGGACTAGCGGGCCTAAGTGAGCAGTACTTC.

The chain is built from TRBV7-9 and TRBJ1-2; 7 nucleotides align to TRBD1. Germline CDR1 and CDR2: SEHNR and FQNEAQ (reference sequence). Trimming cost V 3 bases and J 4 bases; bases outside gene matches: 8. This CDR3 spans 15 amino acids. The CDR3 is CASSLGTETAYGYTF. CDR3 bases: TGTGCCAGCAGCTTGGGGACAGAGACCGCCTATGGCTACACCTTC.

CDR3 DNA: TGTGCCAGCAGCCGGGGGAGCCCGTTCCCCTACGAGCAGTACTTC. It yields the protein CASSRGSPFPYEQYF. The chain recombines TRBV3-1 (or the pseudogene TRBV3-2) with TRBJ2-7; D assignment may be TRBD1 or TRBD2 (5 bases each). CDR1 LGHDT and CDR2 YNNKEL come from the germline V gene (reference sequence). This CDR3 is 15 amino acids long. V gave up 4 bases and J gave up 2 bases, with 15 bases separating them.

The V and J genes are TRBV2 and TRBJ1-2; 12 bases are a match to TRBD1. The CDR3 consists of 15 residues. Germline CDR1 SNHLY, CDR2 FYNNEI. The junction had 7 bases not matched to a gene; V was cut back by 5 bases and J by 6 bases. CDR3 sequence (DNA): TGTGCCAGCAGTCAAAGGGACAGGGGGCAGGATGGCTACACCTTC. Translated, it gives CASSQRDRGQDGYTF.

V and J are TRBV6-5 and TRBJ2-7; D is ambiguous. V lost 5 bases, J lost 5 bases, and 10 bases lay in between. CDR1 MNHEY and CDR2 SVGAGI come from the germline V gene. CDR3 size: 12 residues. The CDR3 DNA is TGTGCCAGCAGTATAGCTCGGGACGAGCAGTACTTC. Its protein is CASSIARDEQYF.